These 21 T cell receptor beta chains share one sample of origin, sequenced in a study of blood T cell repertoires in COVID-19. Only in-frame clones appear in the TCRdb table, and some are missing; sequencing was by immunoSEQ multiplex PCR. Of over 60,000 clones in the sample, about four fifths are singletons; the top ten hold more than 12%. Sequencing was performed on peripheral blood. The receptors come from a man in his sixties with COVID-19, enrolled during active disease.

The V call is TRBV3-1 (or the pseudogene TRBV3-2), the J call TRBJ2-3; possible D gene TRBD2, 7 bases. V dropped 6 bases and J dropped 4 bases, with 14 bases sitting between them. CDR3 length: 14 residues. CDR1 and CDR2 (germline): LGHDT, YNNKEL (reference sequence). The CDR3 region has the DNA TGTGCCAGCAGGCCAGGGGCGGGAGCAGATACGCAGTATTTT. Translating gives CASRPGAGADTQYF.

J is TRBJ2-4 and V is TRBV27; 7 bases line up with TRBD1. Germline-derived CDR1 and CDR2 are MNHEY and SMNVEV (reference sequence). CDR3 length: 14 residues. The trim removed 5 bases at V and 7 bases at J, leaving 8 bases unmatched. CDR3 sequence: CASSTTGSFNIQYF. The CDR3 nucleotides read TGTGCCAGCAGTACGACAGGGAGTTTCAACATTCAGTACTTC.

Notes on this clone: In the same sample, other DNA sequences code for this CDR3. The rearrangement links TRBV5-1 to TRBJ1-3; 11 positions agree with TRBD1. The junction had 5 bases not matched to a gene; V was cut back by 4 bases and J by 8 bases. CDR1 is SGHRS, CDR2 YFSETQ, per germline. The CDR3 loop spans 14 amino acids. Here the CDR3 reads CASSVGTGGDTIYF. The DNA for the CDR3 is TGCGCCAGCAGCGTTGGGACAGGGGGAGACACCATATATTTT.

V and J are TRBV15 and TRBJ1-5, with D hard to call. The CDR3 loop spans 12 amino acids. The V and J ends lost 1 base and 6 bases respectively, with 4 bases between them. In germline, CDR1 is LNHNV, CDR2 YYDKDF (reference sequence). CDR3 coding DNA: TGTGCCACCAGCAGAGGTAGTCAGCCCCAGCATTTT. Protein: CATSRGSQPQHF.

The V gene is TRBV11-2, the J gene TRBJ1-1; TRBD1 might be the D (6 bases). Germline loops: CDR1 SGHAT, CDR2 FQNNGV. V was trimmed by 4 bases and J by 0 bases, leaving 9 bases between them. The CDR3 has 14 residues. This chain's CDR3 is CASSWTEMNTEAFF. In DNA, the CDR3 is TGTGCCAGCAGCTGGACAGAAATGAACACTGAAGCTTTCTTT.

The chain carries TRBV5-6 and TRBJ2-7; tentatively, D is TRBD1 (5 bases). Trimming left V 3 bases short and J 5 bases short, with 15 bases between. There are 14 residues in the CDR3. Germline V gene data show CDR1 as SGHDT and CDR2 as YYEEEE. CDR3 coding DNA: TGTGCCAGCAGCTCAGGGCGCAATACTAACGAGCAGTACTTC. It yields the protein CASSSGRNTNEQYF.

This clone occurred once. This chain connects TRBV7-3 to TRBJ2-2, with D unresolved. The V end was cut by 0 bases, the J end by 5 bases, with 7 bases between. The CDR3 sequence is 14 residues long. CDR1 and CDR2 from the germline V gene are SGHTA and FQGTGA. CDR3: CASSLTLRTGELFF. The DNA of the CDR3 is TGTGCCAGCAGCTTAACTCTTCGGACCGGGGAGCTGTTTTTT.

This sequence joins TRBV5-1 and TRBJ1-1; D is undetermined. This CDR3 has 15 residues. V was clipped by 4 bases and J by 3 bases, with 16 bases between them. CDR1 is SGHRS and CDR2 is YFSETQ in the germline V gene. Here the CDR3 DNA reads TGCGCCAGCAGCCTCGGGTCGGCTTCGGACACTGAAGCTTTCTTT. Its protein is CASSLGSASDTEAFF.

The chain combines TRBV12-3 or TRBV12-4 with TRBJ2-5; D ambiguous. The ends were cut back, 9 bases at V and 5 bases at J, with 10 bases in the middle. The CDR3 sequence is 11 residues long. CDR3 region: CASSSIETQYF. The CDR3 region has the DNA TGTGCCAGTTCTAGTATTGAGACCCAGTACTTC.

V usage is TRBV6-1 and J usage is TRBJ2-4; 8 nucleotides match TRBD2. After removal of 0 bases from V and 6 bases from J, the junction contained 4 bases not matched to a gene. CDR3 size: 15 residues. Looked up from germline, CDR1 is MNHNS and CDR2 is SASEGT. CDR3 region: CASSEAAGGLNIQYF. The DNA for the CDR3 is TGTGCCAGCAGTGAAGCGGCGGGGGGCTTAAACATTCAGTACTTC.

In this sample, this clone turned up many times. This chain connects TRBV7-9 to TRBJ1-1; D not certain. From germline, CDR1 is SEHNR and CDR2 FQNEAQ (reference sequence). This CDR3 spans 14 amino acids. Trimming stripped 1 base from V and 1 base from J, with 7 bases between. CDR3 region: CASSLVGENTEAFF. The CDR3 DNA sequence: TGTGCCAGCAGCTTAGTAGGAGAGAACACTGAAGCTTTCTTT.

This clone was recorded a few times. This chain connects TRBV5-5 to TRBJ2-1; maybe TRBD2 (6 bases). From germline, CDR1 is SGHKS and CDR2 YYEKEE (reference sequence). The germline V and J ends were trimmed by 0 bases and 4 bases, with 11 bases remaining between them. The CDR3 covers 15 residues. The CDR3 region has the DNA TGTGCCAGCAGCTTGGGCGGGGCGAATTACAATGAGCAGTTCTTC. Its translation: CASSLGGANYNEQFF.

This clone came up a few times. The J gene is TRBJ2-7, the V gene TRBV6-2 or TRBV6-3, with D possibly being TRBD2 (6 bases). The CDR3 sequence is 14 residues long. V gave up 3 bases and J gave up 4 bases, with 13 bases separating them. The germline V gene has CDR1 MNHEY and CDR2 SVGEGT. Written as DNA, the CDR3 is TGTGCCAGCAGTTATCTGGCGGGACTGTACGAGCAGTACTTC. This gives the protein CASSYLAGLYEQYF.

The chain combines TRBV27 with TRBJ1-5; 10 nucleotides align to TRBD1. The trim removed 4 bases at V and 5 bases at J, leaving 2 bases unmatched. The CDR3 length is 14 residues. Germline loops: CDR1 MNHEY, CDR2 SMNVEV (reference sequence). CDR3 nucleotides: TGTGCCAGCAGTTGGGGGACAGGGGATCAGCCCCAGCATTTT. Protein: CASSWGTGDQPQHF.

DNA for the CDR3: TGTGCCTGGGCGCACAGTGACAATCAGCCCCAGCATTTT. Translated, it gives CAWAHSDNQPQHF. The chain links TRBV30 to TRBJ1-5; D is unresolved. V shed 5 bases and J shed 3 bases, with 11 bases lying between them. The CDR3 consists of 13 residues. CDR1 and CDR2 from the germline V gene are GTSNPN and SVGIG (reference sequence).

The CDR3 DNA reads as TGTGCCACCAAAGGGGGATACTATAGCAATCAGCCCCAGCATTTT. It specifies CATKGGYYSNQPQHF. The chain joins TRBV19 to TRBJ1-5, with TRBD1 as a possible D gene (6 bases). The CDR3 totals 15 residues. Between the trimmed V and J ends, which lost 10 bases and 0 bases, there was a span of 16 bases. CDR1 LNHDA and CDR2 SQIVND come from the germline V gene (reference sequence).

The chain uses TRBV24-1 and TRBJ2-3; D gene unclear. Germline lookup yields CDR1 KGHDR and CDR2 SFDVKD. The CDR3 is 13 residues long. V was cut by 5 bases and J by 1 base, with 6 bases left in between. The CDR3 is CATSGAGTDTQYF. CDR3 nucleotide sequence: TGTGCCACCAGTGGTGCAGGCACAGATACGCAGTATTTT.

The chain combines TRBV5-1 with TRBJ2-3; 12 nucleotides line up with TRBD2. This CDR3 region has 17 residues. With V trimmed by 4 bases and J by 2 bases, 8 bases remained unmatched. The germline V gene encodes CDR1 SGHRS and CDR2 YFSETQ. CDR3 protein: CASSPGTSGGPTDTQYF. CDR3 nucleotides: TGCGCCAGCAGCCCCGGCACTAGCGGGGGGCCCACAGATACGCAGTATTTT.

J is TRBJ2-2 and V is TRBV5-1; perhaps TRBD1 as D (6 bases). Trimming cost V 4 bases and J 7 bases, with 8 bases left between them. The germline CDR1 and CDR2 sequences are SGHRS and YFSETQ. The CDR3 has 12 residues. The CDR3: CASSEDSGELFF. DNA of the CDR3: TGCGCCAGCAGCGAGGACAGCGGGGAGCTGTTTTTT. Drawing the rest from reference TRBV5-1 and TRBJ2-2, the complete variable domain is KAGVTQTPRYLIKTRGQQVTLSCSPISGHRSVSWYQQTPGQGLQFLFEYFSETQRNKGNFPGRFSGRQFSNSRSEMNVSTLELGDSALYLCASSEDSGELFFGEGSRLTVL.

The rearrangement links TRBV5-6 to TRBJ1-2; D is ambiguous. V lost 4 bases, J lost 1 base, and 5 bases lay in between. The CDR3 has 12 residues. Germline CDR1 and CDR2: SGHDT and YYEEEE. The CDR3 DNA sequence: TGTGCCAGCAGCCCCATTAACTATGGCTACACCTTC. Translating it yields CASSPINYGYTF.

The chain has TRBV9 and TRBJ2-7; D remains unclear. The germline CDR1 and CDR2 sequences are SGDLS and YYNGEE. V lost 1 base to trimming and J lost 5 bases, with 13 bases between them. The CDR3 runs 14 residues. The CDR3 DNA reads TGTGCCAGCAGCGTACGACATTACCCCGACGAGCAGTACTTC. Translation: CASSVRHYPDEQYF.